This is a list of T cell receptor beta chains from one sample in a study of cytomegalovirus exposure and HLA in healthy donors. The protocol was immunoSEQ multiplex PCR, while the TCRdb copy is restricted to in-frame clones and leaves out a portion. In the table there are under 130,000 clones, 70% of which are singletons. The material sequenced was PBMCs. The receptors were gathered from a man in his forties in good health and CMV-seropositive. Both conserved end residues are part of each CDR3. Fields, in order: CDR3 length, D gene, clone size, J gene, V gene, CDR3 protein, CDR3 DNA. The D gene is left open where the match is weak. Not every row has a clone size; where given, it reads once, few, many or a size class.

15,TRBD2,-,TRBJ2-7,TRBV2,CASRELAGGTLEQYF,TGTGCCAGCAGGGAACTAGCGGGAGGGACCCTCGAGCAGTACTTC
15,TRBD1,few,TRBJ2-3,TRBV19,CASSPGQGLGDTQYF,TGTGCCAGTAGCCCGGGACAGGGGTTGGGAGATACGCAGTATTTT
14,-,few,TRBJ1-1,TRBV19,CASKERQRNTEAFF,TGTGCCAGCAAAGAGAGACAGAGGAACACTGAAGCTTTCTTT
14,TRBD1,-,TRBJ1-1,TRBV9,CASSIGQANTEAFF,TGTGCCAGCAGCATCGGACAGGCGAACACTGAAGCTTTCTTT
15,-,-,TRBJ1-2,TRBV19,CASSTRPGLSYGYTF,TGTGCCAGTAGTACCCGCCCGGGACTGTCATATGGCTACACCTTC
17,-,-,TRBJ1-1,TRBV2,CASSEWAGAIGNTEAFF,TGTGCCAGCAGTGAATGGGCAGGGGCAATTGGGAACACTGAAGCTTTCTTT
13,TRBD1,once,TRBJ2-7,TRBV18,CASSLDRGYEQYF,TGTGCCAGCTCACTCGACAGGGGCTACGAGCAGTACTTC
13,-,once,TRBJ1-1,TRBV30,CAWAGRGGTEAFF,TGTGCCTGGGCGGGTAGGGGGGGCACTGAAGCTTTCTTT
16,-,few,TRBJ2-1,TRBV4-1,CASSPTGTLYGDEQFF,TGCGCCAGCAGCCCTACCGGGACTCTTTACGGCGATGAGCAGTTCTTC
13,-,-,TRBJ2-1,TRBV13,CASSLPLHNEQFF,TGTGCCAGCAGCTTACCACTTCACAATGAGCAGTTCTTC
15,-,-,TRBJ1-1,TRBV6-5,CASSYSPGWYTEAFF,TGTGCCAGCAGTTACAGCCCAGGGTGGTACACTGAAGCTTTCTTT
15,TRBD1,-,TRBJ2-7,TRBV9,CASSVSGQDSHEQYF,TGTGCCAGCAGCGTTTCGGGACAGGATTCCCACGAGCAGTACTTC
15,TRBD1,-,TRBJ1-4,TRBV4-3,CASSLWAQGAEKLFF,TGCGCCAGCAGCCTTTGGGCCCAGGGGGCGGAAAAACTGTTTTTT
15,-,-,TRBJ2-5,TRBV7-2,CASSSLAVPQETQYF,TGTGCCAGCAGCTCGCTCGCAGTTCCTCAAGAGACCCAGTACTTC
16,TRBD2,-,TRBJ2-2,TRBV5-4,CASSPGTRTNTGELFF,TGTGCCAGCAGCCCCGGGACTAGAACGAACACCGGGGAGCTGTTTTTT
18,-,-,TRBJ1-1,TRBV15,CATSRVYRVPLRDTEAFF,TGTGCCACCAGCAGAGTCTACAGGGTACCGCTAAGGGACACTGAAGCTTTCTTT
12,-,-,TRBJ1-3,TRBV2,CASRPRVNTIYF,TGTGCCAGCAGGCCCAGGGTGAACACCATATATTTT
13,-,-,TRBJ2-1,TRBV15,CATSREIEGEQFF,TGTGCCACCAGCAGAGAAATTGAGGGAGAGCAGTTCTTC
15,-,-,TRBJ2-3,TRBV13,CASSLSDSRTDTQYF,TGTGCCAGCAGCTTATCGGACAGTCGCACAGATACGCAGTATTTT
15,TRBD2,once,TRBJ2-7,TRBV11-3,CASSLGPGREEEQYF,TGTGCCAGCAGCTTAGGCCCGGGGAGGGAGGAGGAGCAGTACTTC
15,TRBD2,-,TRBJ2-7,TRBV4-3,CASSQESGGSYEQYF,TGCGCCAGCAGCCAAGAATCTGGCGGGAGCTACGAGCAGTACTTC
15,TRBD1,-,TRBJ1-1,TRBV5-4,CASSLRTGALTEAFF,TGTGCCAGCAGCCTGCGGACAGGAGCGTTGACTGAAGCTTTCTTT
18,-,-,TRBJ2-5,TRBV5-6,CASIGTVRLDSRLETQYF,TGTGCCAGCATCGGGACCGTCAGACTAGATTCCCGTTTAGAGACCCAGTACTTC
13,-,-,TRBJ2-1,TRBV7-9,CASSLVGNNEQFF,TGTGCCAGCAGCTTAGTCGGGAACAATGAGCAGTTCTTC
14,TRBD2,-,TRBJ2-3,TRBV4-1,CASALASVTDTQYF,TGCGCCAGCGCACTAGCGTCCGTCACAGATACGCAGTATTTT
16,TRBD1,-,TRBJ1-1,TRBV6-5,CASSYSTGGLNTEAFF,TGTGCCAGCAGTTACTCTACAGGGGGCCTGAACACTGAAGCTTTCTTT
15,TRBD1,-,TRBJ1-2,TRBV7-8,CASSLVGGTGVGYTF,TGTGCCAGCAGCTTAGTGGGCGGGACAGGGGTCGGCTACACCTTC
15,TRBD2,-,TRBJ2-2,TRBV6-6,CASSWLAGDTGELFF,TGTGCCAGCAGTTGGTTGGCGGGAGATACGGGGGAGCTGTTTTTT
15,TRBD2,once,TRBJ2-3,TRBV30,CAWSAPGGGGDTQYF,TGTGCCTGGAGTGCCCCGGGGGGAGGTGGCGATACGCAGTATTTT
16,TRBD2,-,TRBJ2-1,TRBV6-5,CASSYGTSGSYNEQFF,TGTGCCAGCAGTTACGGGACTAGCGGGAGCTACAATGAGCAGTTCTTC
16,TRBD2,-,TRBJ2-2,TRBV5-4,CASSEGLAGPTGELFF,TGTGCCAGCAGCGAGGGACTAGCCGGCCCCACCGGGGAGCTGTTTTTT
16,-,once,TRBJ1-2,TRBV6-5,CASSYSTVAGFGGYTF,TGTGCCAGCAGTTACTCCACGGTGGCCGGGTTTGGTGGCTACACCTTC
15,-,-,TRBJ1-1,TRBV9,CASSLSPQGNTEAFF,TGTGCCAGCAGCCTATCCCCCCAGGGGAACACTGAAGCTTTCTTT
15,-,-,TRBJ1-1,TRBV12-5,CASGLDSGVNTEAFF,TGTGCTAGTGGTTTGGACTCCGGGGTAAACACTGAAGCTTTCTTT
14,-,-,TRBJ2-5,TRBV18,CASSPVQDRKTQYF,TGTGCCAGCTCACCAGTTCAGGATAGGAAGACCCAGTACTTC
15,TRBD1,-,TRBJ2-5,TRBV6-1,CASSEAGGQGETQYF,TGTGCCAGCAGTGAAGCGGGGGGACAGGGAGAGACCCAGTACTTC
13,-,-,TRBJ2-5,TRBV7-3,CASSLRGSETQYF,TGTGCCAGCAGCTTAAGAGGTTCCGAGACCCAGTACTTC
12,-,-,TRBJ1-2,TRBV9,CASSTTGEGYTF,TGTGCCAGCAGCACCACGGGGGAAGGCTACACCTTC
15,-,once,TRBJ2-3,TRBV30,CAWSVSGISTDTQYF,TGTGCCTGGAGTGTATCGGGGATTAGCACAGATACGCAGTATTTT
13,-,few,TRBJ2-7,TRBV6-5,CASSWASSYEQYF,TGTGCCAGCTCGTGGGCCAGCTCCTACGAGCAGTACTTC
14,-,-,TRBJ2-7,TRBV28,CASSSAGGRYEQYF,TGTGCCAGCAGTTCCGCCGGGGGAAGGTACGAGCAGTACTTC
14,TRBD1,-,TRBJ2-7,TRBV27,CASSLGTGKYEQYF,TGTGCCAGCAGTTTAGGGACAGGGAAGTACGAGCAGTACTTC
17,TRBD1,-,TRBJ2-7,TRBV27,CASSLIKVQGATYEQYF,TGTGCCAGCAGTTTAATTAAGGTTCAGGGGGCCACCTACGAGCAGTACTTC
16,-,-,TRBJ1-5,TRBV6-5,CASSYRAGLSNQPQHF,TGTGCCAGCAGTTACCGTGCGGGGTTGAGCAATCAGCCCCAGCATTTT
13,-,-,TRBJ2-2,TRBV11-3,CASSFVEDGELFF,TGTGCCAGCAGCTTTGTAGAAGACGGGGAGCTGTTTTTT
15,TRBD1,-,TRBJ1-2,TRBV10-3,CAISEQGGTNYGYTF,TGTGCCATCAGTGAACAGGGGGGAACTAACTATGGCTACACCTTC
17,-,-,TRBJ2-2,TRBV4-3,CASSQDPYGGLPGELFF,TGCGCCAGCAGCCAAGATCCGTACGGGGGATTGCCCGGGGAGCTGTTTTTT
15,-,-,TRBJ2-2,TRBV7-9,CASSPRGTNTGELFF,TGTGCCAGCAGCCCTAGGGGGACGAACACCGGGGAGCTGTTTTTT
15,-,few,TRBJ2-1,TRBV5-1,CASSLAKPLLNEQFF,TGCGCCAGCAGCTTGGCTAAACCTTTATTGAATGAGCAGTTCTTC
12,-,-,TRBJ2-5,TRBV7-2,CASSLNRETQYF,TGTGCCAGCAGCTTGAACCGGGAGACCCAGTACTTC
15,-,few,TRBJ1-4,TRBV10-3,CAISASTGNNEKLFF,TGTGCCATCAGTGCATCGACAGGAAATAATGAAAAACTGTTTTTT
14,-,-,TRBJ1-2,TRBV29-1,CSVGGDGKNYGYTF,TGCAGCGTGGGGGGGGACGGTAAAAACTATGGCTACACCTTC
16,TRBD2,-,TRBJ2-3,TRBV11-1,CASSLVAGEGTDTQYF,TGTGCCAGCAGCTTAGTGGCGGGAGAAGGCACAGATACGCAGTATTTT
15,TRBD2,-,TRBJ2-7,TRBV7-6,CASSLEASGSGEQYF,TGTGCCAGCAGCTTAGAGGCTAGCGGGAGTGGCGAGCAGTACTTC
13,-,-,TRBJ2-3,TRBV7-2,CASSLAVPDTQYF,TGTGCCAGCAGCTTAGCCGTCCCAGATACGCAGTATTTT